What follows describes a single TCR beta chain. Its target is not known. The sample originates from a study of vaccination effects on CD4 cells after COVID-19. Overall study results and limits: Convalescent patients were scarce, and early post-infection timepoints were absent.

This CDR3 has 14 residues. Germline CDR1 KGHSH, CDR2 LQKENI. Germline trimming cut 3 bases from V and 5 bases from J; bases unmatched to any gene: 6. The table came from immunoSEQ multiplex PCR; TCRdb's copy has only in-frame clones and leaves some out. The sample yields about 45,000 clones, 65% to 70% seen once. Sequencing was preceded by expansion of antigen-specific CD4+ T cells with viral peptide pools in the ViraFEST assay. Following an approximately eleven-day culture, CD4+ T cells were purified. The individual was infected with SARS-CoV-2 between March and December 2020, as confirmed by PCR. PBMC were cultured at about 1.9 million per well with 10 IU/ml IL-2 and 9.5 to 10 ug/ml peptides. Half the medium was swapped for IL-2 medium on days 3 and 7.

Source: CD4+ T cells from PBMCs cultured with a peptide pool, taken before COVID-19 vaccination. The rearrangement links TRBV18 to TRBJ2-5; 7 nucleotides align to TRBD2. This sequence was found in a human donor who had a prior SARS-CoV-2 infection. CDR3 DNA: TGTGCCAGCTCACCGGTGGGACTACGGGAGACCCAGTACTTC. It is translated as CASSPVGLRETQYF.